Shown below are 20 T cell receptor beta chains from a single sample sequenced in a study of blood T cell repertoires in COVID-19. This table comes from immunoSEQ multiplex PCR, and its TCRdb copy is limited to in-frame clones, with some not included. Of roughly 200,000 clones listed, 65% to 90% were seen once; the top ten hold less than 5.5%. Sequenced input: PBMCs or T cells enriched from blood (not recorded which). These TCRs come from a woman between 55 and 75 years old with acute COVID-19.

V usage is TRBV6-1 and J usage is TRBJ2-2; 9 bases line up with TRBD1. The CDR3 totals 16 residues. From germline, CDR1 is MNHNS and CDR2 SASEGT. After removal of 4 bases from V and 4 bases from J, the junction contained 7 bases not matched to a gene. DNA of the CDR3: TGTGCCAGCAGTGCACAGGGGGCGAGTGGCACCGGGGAGCTGTTTTTT. Residues: CASSAQGASGTGELFF.

The gene calls are TRBV28 and TRBJ2-7, with no clear D. Looked up from germline, CDR1 is MDHEN and CDR2 is SYDVKM. V was clipped by 5 bases and J by 4 bases, with 12 bases between them. The CDR3 contains 13 residues. CDR3 sequence reads: CASSPVLKYEQYV. The CDR3 DNA reads as TGTGCCAGCAGTCCGGTCCTAAAGTACGAGCAGTACGTC.

This clone was observed a few times. In DNA form, the CDR3 reads TGTGCCAGCAGCCAAGACAGTACAAACAATCAGCCCCAGCATTTT. It translates to CASSQDSTNNQPQHF. The J gene is TRBJ1-5, the V gene TRBV3-1 (or the pseudogene TRBV3-2); D not certain. V lost 0 bases and J 3 bases, leaving 9 bases between the germline ends. The CDR3 loop spans 15 amino acids. The V gene's germline CDR1 is LGHDT and CDR2 YNNKEL (reference sequence).

The chain joins TRBV11-3 to TRBJ2-6; 9 bases map to TRBD1. CDR3 size: 20 residues. The germline CDR1 and CDR2 sequences are SGHNT and YENEEA. Trimming at V came to 0 bases and at J to 1 base, leaving 10 bases not matched to a gene. DNA of the CDR3: TGTGCCAGCAGCTTAGATTTTCCGGGACAGGGCGAGTCTGGGGCCAACGTCCTGACTTTC. Encoded protein: CASSLDFPGQGESGANVLTF.

The chain employs TRBV30 and TRBJ1-1, with TRBD1 identical over 8 bases. V shed 4 bases, J shed 5 bases, and the junction held 6 bases outside the gene matches. The CDR3 extends over 13 amino acids. The germline V gene has CDR1 GTSNPN and CDR2 SVGIG (reference sequence). This CDR3 reads CAWTRQGSTEAFF. CDR3 DNA: TGTGCCTGGACTCGACAGGGGAGTACTGAAGCTTTCTTT.

The CDR3 reads CASSLSGQGQETQYF. The CDR3 bases are TGCGCCAGCAGCTTGTCCGGACAGGGACAAGAGACCCAGTACTTC. This chain joins TRBV5-1 and TRBJ2-5, with 8 bases aligning to TRBD1. This CDR3 region has 15 residues. Per germline, CDR1 SGHRS and CDR2 YFSETQ. With 1 base clipped from V and 2 bases from J, the junction kept 4 bases outside the gene matches.

The CDR3 DNA reads TGTGCCATCAGTCGGACAGGGGCTGAAGCTTTCTTT. This encodes CAISRTGAEAFF. This chain links TRBV10-3 with TRBJ1-1, with 9 positions matching TRBD1. From germline, CDR1 is ENHRY and CDR2 SYGVKD. The length of the CDR3 is 12 residues. After removal of 5 bases from V and 6 bases from J, the junction contained 1 base not matched to a gene.

This clone was seen once. The chain links TRBV10-3 to TRBJ1-6; D is ambiguous. The CDR3 extends over 13 amino acids. Germline-derived CDR1 and CDR2 are ENHRY and SYGVKD. The V end lost 2 bases, the J end lost 7 bases, and 6 bases lay between the germline ends. CDR3 residues: CAISELGNSPLHF. Here the CDR3 DNA reads TGTGCCATCAGTGAGCTAGGAAATTCACCCCTCCACTTT.

The chain combines TRBV7-2 with TRBJ2-3; 7 positions agree with TRBD2. The CDR3 totals 15 residues. V gave up 4 bases and J gave up 2 bases; unmatched junction bases: 6. CDR1 and CDR2 (germline): SGHTA, FQGNSA. The CDR3 region has the DNA TGTGCCAGCAGCTACCAGCGGGGTAACACAGATACGCAGTATTTT. This gives the protein CASSYQRGNTDTQYF.

This clone was seen a handful of times. The chain uses TRBV12-5 and TRBJ1-5; D gene unclear. The V gene lost 3 bases and the J gene lost 3 bases, with 6 bases spanning the gap. The CDR3 loop spans 13 amino acids. The germline gives CDR1 LGHNT, CDR2 FRNRAP. The CDR3 protein is CASGFGINQPQHF. The CDR3 DNA follows: TGTGCTAGTGGTTTCGGGATCAATCAGCCCCAGCATTTT.

The chain couples TRBV15 to TRBJ1-2; perhaps TRBD1 as D (5 bases). Trimming took 5 bases from V and 3 from J, leaving 22 bases between them. The CDR3 sequence is 17 residues long. From germline, CDR1 is LNHNV and CDR2 YYDKDF (reference sequence). The CDR3 nucleotides read TGTGCCACCAGCGGAACACTACAGGAGCGTTTGGACTATGGCTACACCTTC. It specifies CATSGTLQERLDYGYTF.

V gene TRBV27 combines with J gene TRBJ2-1; 8 bases line up with TRBD1. The CDR3 is 15 amino acids. Germline lookup yields CDR1 MNHEY and CDR2 SMNVEV (reference sequence). V was clipped by 5 bases and J by 1 base; unmatched bases: 4. The CDR3 DNA sequence: TGTGCCAGCAGTATCCGGACAGGGTCCTACAATGAGCAGTTCTTC. This sequence encodes CASSIRTGSYNEQFF.

The chain uses TRBV4-3 and TRBJ1-1, with a possible D match to TRBD1 (6 bases). Looked up from germline, CDR1 is LGHNA and CDR2 is YSLEER. CDR3 length: 12 residues. The ends were cut back, 5 bases at V and 10 bases at J, with 14 bases in the middle. Here the CDR3 reads CASSYKGGPAFF. The CDR3 DNA reads TGCGCCAGCAGCTACAAGGGGGGGCCAGCTTTCTTT.

This clone was detected once. CDR3 in DNA: TGTGCCAGCAGTGACAGGGGGGCGTTGAGGTACACTGAAGCTTTCTTT. Amino acids: CASSDRGALRYTEAFF. The chain recombines TRBV6-1 with TRBJ1-1, with TRBD1 matching 7 bases. This CDR3 spans 16 amino acids. The V gene's germline CDR1 is MNHNS and CDR2 SASEGT. V shed 3 bases, J shed 3 bases, and the junction held 10 bases outside the gene matches.

The chain carries TRBV4-3 and TRBJ1-4; D call uncertain. Germline-derived CDR1 and CDR2 are LGHNA and YSLEER. This CDR3 region has 16 residues. V lost 0 bases and J lost 8, with 16 bases in between. The CDR3 DNA reads as TGCGCCAGCAGCCAAGATATTCGCAGCCACGGGGAAAAACTGTTTTTT. Its protein is CASSQDIRSHGEKLFF.

A single count supports this clone. V and J are TRBV5-1 and TRBJ2-2, with D possibly TRBD1 on 5 matching bases. The CDR3 sequence is 16 residues long. The germline gives CDR1 SGHRS, CDR2 YFSETQ. Trimming cost V 3 bases and J 0 bases, with 12 bases left between them. DNA of the CDR3: TGCGCCAGCAGCTGGGGTCAGGGATCGAACACCGGGGAGCTGTTTTTT. Translated, it gives CASSWGQGSNTGELFF.

The chain recombines TRBV9 with TRBJ2-5, with D unclear. This CDR3 spans 17 amino acids. V was shortened by 0 bases and J by 2 bases, with 17 bases between the two germline ends. Germline-derived CDR1 and CDR2 are SGDLS and YYNGEE. The CDR3 spells CASSVGVGFAKQETQYF. The CDR3 DNA reads TGTGCCAGCAGCGTAGGCGTTGGTTTCGCCAAACAAGAGACCCAGTACTTC.

The V and J genes are TRBV9 and TRBJ2-7; D call uncertain. Germline V gene lookup returns CDR1 SGDLS and CDR2 YYNGEE. With 1 base removed from V and 1 base from J, the gap between germline ends came to 9 bases. The CDR3 has 14 residues. The CDR3 sequence is CASSVRELSYEQYF. CDR3 coding DNA: TGTGCCAGCAGCGTACGCGAGCTTTCCTACGAGCAGTACTTC.

The chain is built from TRBV2 and TRBJ1-2; no clear D gene. This CDR3 contains 17 residues. Trimming shortened V by 3 bases and J by 1 base, and 18 bases separated the two germline ends. The germline gives CDR1 SNHLY, CDR2 FYNNEI. CDR3 loop: CASSDAAEGYLNYGYTF. CDR3 coding DNA: TGTGCCAGCAGTGATGCCGCAGAGGGCTACCTTAACTATGGCTACACCTTC. The whole variable domain, filled in from reference TRBV2 and TRBJ1-2, reads EPEVTQTPSHQVTQMGQEVILRCVPISNHLYFYWYRQILGQKVEFLVSFYNNEISEKSEIFDDQFSVERPDGSNFTLKIRSTKLEDSAMYFCASSDAAEGYLNYGYTFGSGTRLTVV.

This chain links TRBV9 with TRBJ1-1; TRBD1 matches 9 bases. The CDR3 totals 14 residues. V dropped 3 bases and J dropped 0; count of bases not matched to a gene: 0. Per the germline V gene, CDR1 is SGDLS and CDR2 is YYNGEE. CDR3 nucleotides: TGTGCCAGCAGCGGGGACAGGGTGAACACTGAAGCTTTCTTT. It encodes CASSGDRVNTEAFF.